This entry is about one T cell receptor beta chain. The clone's antigen remains unknown. The read halts 3 residues ahead of the CDR3 end, with the missing end drawn from the germline J gene. CDR1 and CDR2 are read off the germline V gene as SGHTA and FQGNSA. The CDR3 sequence holds 14 residues, the cysteine and phenylalanine included. The DNA covers only part of the CDR3, 33 bases in frame from base 1. V loses 4 bases of germline sequence and J loses 1 base, and the interval between the two ends is 10 bases. Every participant had a single incident cervical HPV16 infection, and prevalent HPV16 infections were excluded. Cervical HPV DNA was detected with MY09/MY11 PCR, and genotyping was done with dot-blot hybridization. Fifteen mL of heparinized blood were centrifuged, and the buffy coat was split into aliquots, frozen at -30 degrees C, and then kept at -80 degrees C. Genomic DNA was extracted from buffy coat specimens using QIAGEN kits.

The source of the sample is a study of T cells in women clearing cervical HPV infection (dated by TCRdb to 2016 to 2018). Concerning the study at large: The cases were some 27 women with histologically confirmed HPV16-related CIN3 or worse, and 2 of these cases were invasive cancers. The approximately 26 controls were women who cleared a single incident HPV16 infection within 12 months without developing precancer or cancer. Blood from cases was drawn at the visit where the lesion was first identified, while blood from controls was drawn once the infection was no longer detected. For cases, a median interval of about 150 days, with an interquartile range of 90 to 200 days, was observed between lesion detection and blood sampling. Because only a few women had HLA typing data, the possibility that HLA type acted as a confounder could not be ruled out. Nested within Costa Rica's Guanacaste HPV Natural History Study, an exploratory proof-of-principle case-control study compared TCR repertoires across cervical HPV16 outcomes. Cases were matched to controls by age within five years and by the year the sample was collected. Cases had a median age of roughly 36 years and controls had a median age of around 40, with no significant differences in baseline characteristics. In the parent cohort, 10,000 to 11,000 women aged 18 or older were enrolled in Guanacaste, Costa Rica, during about 1993 to 1995 and then followed for around seven years. As quality controls, five blinded duplicates were added to each group, bringing the total to approximately 60 samples made up of around 50 participants and approximately ten replicates. Overall study results and their limits: The cross-sectional design could not show whether associations preceded infection or resulted from it; effector/memory subsets and HPV-specific T cells were not isolated. Cases had lower TRBV6-7 relative abundance than controls (about 0.1% versus 0.15%; Bonferroni P = 0.0008). CIN3+ cases had significantly higher TCR repertoire richness than controls across sequencing depths, but evenness did not differ between the groups. Because T-cell numbers per sample were unknown, differences in richness could reflect varying T-cell content rather than repertoire biology. Cases were distinguished from controls with an estimated AUC of 0.65 to 0.85 by random forest classifiers combining richness and V gene abundances.

Using the immunoSEQ assay, multiplex PCR amplified TCR beta CDR3 regions from an average of approximately 1,300 ng of genomic DNA per sample. The assay corrected primer bias using a complete synthetic TCR repertoire to establish an amplification baseline. Amplicons were sequenced on the Illumina platform. The published analysis was carried out like this. Error correction of the sequences involved clustering with frequency ratios plus a modified nearest-neighbor algorithm, after which the sequences were analyzed in the immunoSEQ Analyzer using IMGT gene definitions. TCR richness and evenness were averaged over 20 rarefaction repeats at each rarefaction depth, excluding samples with fewer sequences than the depth. Wilcoxon rank sum tests with FDR correction were used to compare V, D and J gene relative abundances between the groups. Blinded duplicates gave an intraclass correlation of around 96% for TCR richness and an average of roughly 76% across roughly 69 gene segments. This immuneACCESS table, as held by TCRdb, lists in-frame sequences with V and J called but not all clones. Of the missing ones, under half trace to an unresolved V gene in checked studies; the others have no known cause. V and J calls plus clone size are reproduced from that table; the DNA served to infer D and trimming. This sample's table carries roughly 24,000 clones. The ten largest make up 4.5% to 5% of the sample.

The sample taken for sequencing was blood buffy coat. This TCR derives from a woman aged 18-70 years with a cervical HPV16 infection that either progressed to CIN3+ or cleared (not recorded which). The chain was built from TRBV7-2 and TRBJ1-2; the D gene cannot be named for sure. CDR3 loop: CASSSGLINYGYTF. The sequenced part of the CDR3 DNA is TGTGCCAGCAGCTCAGGACTTATTAACTATGGC.